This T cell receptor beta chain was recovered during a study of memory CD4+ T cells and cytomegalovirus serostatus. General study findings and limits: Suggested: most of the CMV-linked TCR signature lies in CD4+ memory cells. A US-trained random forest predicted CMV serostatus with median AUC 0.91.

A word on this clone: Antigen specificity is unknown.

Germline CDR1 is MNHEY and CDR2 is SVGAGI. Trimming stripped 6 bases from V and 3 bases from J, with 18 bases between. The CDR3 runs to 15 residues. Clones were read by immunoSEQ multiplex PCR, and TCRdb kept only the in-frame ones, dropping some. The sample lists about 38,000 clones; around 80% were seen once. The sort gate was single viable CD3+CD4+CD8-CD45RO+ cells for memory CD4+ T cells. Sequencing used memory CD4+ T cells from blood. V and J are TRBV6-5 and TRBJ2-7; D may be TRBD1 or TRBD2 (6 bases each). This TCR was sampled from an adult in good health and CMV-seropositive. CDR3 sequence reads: CASSPGAARGYEQYF. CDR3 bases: TGTGCCAGCAGCCCGGGGGCAGCTAGGGGCTACGAGCAGTACTTC.